These 27 T cell receptor beta chains originate from one sample sequenced in a study of a mutant IDH1 vaccine in newly diagnosed glioma. Sequenced by immunoSEQ multiplex PCR; TCRdb stores in-frame clones only, minus some. The sample yields 41,000 or so clones, around 89% seen once. No antigen has been assigned to these receptors. The time point here: week 35, safety follow-up. Topical imiquimod was applied with each vaccine dose, which held 300 ug of mutant IDH1 20-mer peptide. This material consisted of PBMCs, taken from a glioma patient whose treatment included an IDH1 peptide vaccine. The receptors come from a man in his forties with glioma.

V and J are TRBV7-8 and TRBJ1-2; D is unclear. This CDR3 region has 15 residues. Trimming stripped 0 bases from V and 5 bases from J, with 13 bases between. Germline V gene data show CDR1 as SGHVS and CDR2 as FQNEAQ. CDR3 region: CASSLANSLGYGYTF. The DNA of the CDR3 is TGTGCCAGCAGCTTAGCGAACAGCTTAGGGTATGGCTACACCTTC.

The count of this clone is one. The chain recombines TRBV27 with TRBJ1-5; the D is unclear. Germline assignment: CDR1 MNHEY and CDR2 SMNVEV (reference sequence). V lost 5 bases and J lost 7, with 15 bases in between. The CDR3 runs 14 residues. CDR3 in DNA: TGTGCCAGCAGTCCCGGTCCGGTCCCACAGCCCCAGCATTTT. It encodes CASSPGPVPQPQHF.

V and J are TRBV4-3 and TRBJ1-6, with TRBD1 as a possible D gene (5 bases). V lost 4 bases and J lost 7, with 20 bases in between. The CDR3 has 17 residues. Germline V gene lookup returns CDR1 LGHNA and CDR2 YSLEER. CDR3 in DNA: TGCGCCAGCAGCCGAGAGCCCGGGACTGCCGCGAATTCACCCCTCCACTTT. Its translation: CASSREPGTAANSPLHF.

The gene calls are TRBV6-1 and TRBJ2-5, with TRBD2 identical over 7 bases. CDR1 is MNHNS, CDR2 SASEGT, per germline. This CDR3 is 14 amino acids long. V trimming: 8 bases; J trimming: 3 bases; junction bases outside the gene matches: 9. Here the CDR3 DNA reads TGTGCCAGCGCTCTAACGGGGGGTGAAGAGACCCAGTACTTC. It encodes CASALTGGEETQYF.

The rearrangement uses TRBV10-3 and TRBJ1-2, with D maybe TRBD1 (5 bases). The germline V gene has CDR1 ENHRY and CDR2 SYGVKD. V lost 7 bases and J lost 5, with 11 bases in between. The length of the CDR3 is 12 residues. The CDR3, as DNA: TGTGCCATCAATGTAGCAGGGTATGGCTACACCTTC. Translated: CAINVAGYGYTF.

The V and J genes are TRBV9 and TRBJ1-2; weak D call: TRBD1 (6 bases). V shed 5 bases and J shed 4 bases, with 12 bases lying between them. Germline lookup yields CDR1 SGDLS and CDR2 YYNGEE. The CDR3 is made up of 13 amino acids. CDR3 in amino acids: CASRPGGAYGYTF. Written as DNA, the CDR3 is TGTGCCAGCAGGCCCGGGGGCGCCTATGGCTACACCTTC.

The chain uses TRBV10-3 and TRBJ2-5; D tentatively fits TRBD1 or TRBD2 (5 bases each). The CDR3 consists of 15 residues. CDR1 and CDR2 (germline): ENHRY, SYGVKD. V shed 8 bases and J shed 5 bases, with 21 bases lying between them. For the CDR3, the DNA is TGTGCCATCTCCTCCGGACCCAGCGAGGGGGAGACCCAGTACTTC. It encodes CAISSGPSEGETQYF.

This clone is judged medium-sized (0.01 to 0.1%). The J gene is TRBJ1-5, the V gene TRBV6-1; weak D call: TRBD1 (5 bases). The CDR3 sequence is 17 residues long. Trimming took 4 bases from V and 3 from J, leaving 19 bases between them. CDR1 and CDR2 (germline): MNHNS, SASEGT. The CDR3 reads CASSVGHLRQANQPQHF. The DNA for the CDR3 is TGTGCCAGCAGTGTGGGGCACTTACGACAAGCCAATCAGCCCCAGCATTTT.

The J gene is TRBJ2-7, the V gene TRBV14; 10 nucleotides agree with TRBD2. Trimming cost V 4 bases and J 1 base; bases outside gene matches: 1. The germline CDR1 and CDR2 sequences are SGHDN and FVKESK. The CDR3 runs 14 residues. CDR3 nucleotides: TGTGCCAGCAGCCCAGCGGGAGGGTCCTACGAGCAGTACTTC. Translated, it gives CASSPAGGSYEQYF.

This rearrangement joins TRBV2 to TRBJ1-2; possibly TRBD1 for D (5 bases). The germline V and J ends were trimmed by 6 bases and 7 bases, with 18 bases remaining between them. The CDR3 runs 14 residues. Per the germline V gene, CDR1 is SNHLY and CDR2 is FYNNEI. The CDR3 loop reads CASSTFGGSGGYTF. For the CDR3, the DNA is TGTGCCAGCAGCACATTTGGGGGGAGCGGTGGCTACACCTTC.

The chain employs TRBV15 and TRBJ1-4, with D unresolved. The CDR3 has 16 residues. Trimming took 1 base from V and 4 from J, leaving 13 bases between them. Germline CDR1 and CDR2: LNHNV and YYDKDF (reference sequence). The chain's CDR3 is CATSRGTNALNEKLFF. DNA for the CDR3: TGTGCCACCAGCAGAGGAACCAACGCCCTTAATGAAAAACTGTTTTTT. Full variable domain (missing parts from reference TRBV15 and TRBJ1-4): DAMVIQNPRYQVTQFGKPVTLSCSQTLNHNVMYWYQQKSSQAPKLLFHYYDKDFNNEADTPDNFQSRRPNTSFCFLDIRSPGLGDTAMYLCATSRGTNALNEKLFFGSGTQLSVL.

The chain links TRBV7-9 to TRBJ1-6; 8 bases align to TRBD1. CDR1 and CDR2 from the germline V gene are SEHNR and FQNEAQ (reference sequence). This CDR3 has 16 residues. V shed 5 bases, J shed 7 bases, and the junction held 10 bases outside the gene matches. CDR3: CASSLTTTGGNSPLHF. The CDR3 DNA follows: TGTGCCAGCAGCCTAACTACTACAGGGGGGAATTCACCCCTCCACTTT.

This chain uses TRBV25-1 with TRBJ2-1; the D is unclear. CDR1 is MGHDK and CDR2 is SYGVNS in the germline V gene. This CDR3 comprises 12 residues. Trimming shortened V by 3 bases and J by 8 bases, and 8 bases separated the two germline ends. This CDR3 is CASSDRLDEQFF. CDR3 nucleotides: TGTGCCAGCAGTGATCGGCTAGATGAGCAGTTCTTC.

This clone was seen a few times. The V gene is TRBV9, the J gene TRBJ1-1; D may be TRBD1 (5 bases). The germline V and J ends were trimmed by 7 bases and 4 bases, with 20 bases remaining between them. Germline V gene sequence: CDR1 SGDLS, CDR2 YYNGEE. CDR3 length: 15 residues. This CDR3 reads CASRPTQGLSTEAFF. Written as DNA, the CDR3 is TGTGCCAGCCGCCCTACCCAGGGCCTAAGCACTGAAGCTTTCTTT.

This rearrangement joins TRBV28 to TRBJ2-1; no definite D call. Germline-derived CDR1 and CDR2 are MDHEN and SYDVKM. Trimming took off 2 bases at V and 4 bases at J, with 18 bases between the two ends. The CDR3 sequence is 17 residues long. The CDR3 DNA follows: TGTGCCAGCAGTTTACCCCGGGCGTCCATCGTGTACAATGAGCAGTTCTTC. This sequence encodes CASSLPRASIVYNEQFF.

This chain uses TRBV4-1 with TRBJ2-3, with 12 bases identical to TRBD1. Trimming took 0 bases from V and 5 from J; bases not matched to a gene: 6. Germline V lookup: CDR1 MGHRA, CDR2 YSYEKL. The CDR3 consists of 17 residues. The CDR3 here is CASSQDPGQGAGDTQYF. The CDR3 DNA is TGCGCCAGCAGCCAAGATCCGGGACAGGGGGCGGGAGATACGCAGTATTTT.

CDR3 sequence: CASRSRDRGHTDTQYF. In nucleotides, the CDR3 is TGTGCCAGCAGATCCCGGGACAGGGGGCACACAGATACGCAGTATTTT. The V and J genes are TRBV28 and TRBJ2-3; the match to TRBD1 covers 12 bases. V lost 6 bases and J lost 2; bases outside the gene matches: 6. From germline, CDR1 is MDHEN and CDR2 SYDVKM. CDR3 length: 16 amino acids.

J is TRBJ2-7 and V is TRBV9, with TRBD2 matching 8 bases. The V gene end was trimmed by 3 bases and the J gene end by 4 bases; junction bases not matched to a gene: 6. Per the germline V gene, CDR1 is SGDLS and CDR2 is YYNGEE. The CDR3 sequence is 14 residues long. CDR3 loop: CASSAGTRGYEQYF. CDR3 coding DNA: TGTGCCAGCAGCGCCGGGACTAGAGGGTACGAGCAGTACTTC.

V and J are TRBV10-1 and TRBJ1-1, with D unresolved. Trimming took off 2 bases at V and 5 bases at J, with 12 bases between the two ends. The germline V gene has CDR1 WNHNN and CDR2 SYGVQD (reference sequence). CDR3 length: 14 residues. The CDR3 here is CASSEMRDGTEAFF. DNA of the CDR3: TGCGCCAGCAGTGAGATGAGAGACGGGACTGAAGCTTTCTTT.

The chain carries TRBV7-6 and TRBJ2-2; tentatively, D is TRBD1 (6 bases). Looked up from germline, CDR1 is SGHVS and CDR2 is FNYEAQ. Trimming cost V 3 bases and J 4 bases, with 12 bases left between them. The length of the CDR3 is 15 residues. The CDR3 protein is CASSFRGSITGELFF. Here the CDR3 DNA reads TGTGCCAGCAGCTTCAGGGGCTCTATCACCGGGGAGCTGTTTTTT. The full variable domain, with the rest looked up from reference TRBV7-6 and TRBJ2-2, is GAGVSQSPRYKVTKRGQDVALRCDPISGHVSLYWYRQALGQGPEFLTYFNYEAQQDKSGLPNDRFSAERPEGSISTLTIQRTEQRDSAMYRCASSFRGSITGELFFGEGSRLTVL.

This sequence joins TRBV2 and TRBJ1-1, with TRBD1 as a possible D gene (5 bases). Trimming took 7 bases from V and 11 from J, leaving 20 bases between them. This CDR3 spans 13 amino acids. Per the germline V gene, CDR1 is SNHLY and CDR2 is FYNNEI. The CDR3 DNA is TGTGCCAGCATCGGTCGGGACTCCCTGGGCGCTTTCTTT. Residues: CASIGRDSLGAFF.

The rearrangement joins TRBV6-5 to TRBJ1-6; 9 positions agree with TRBD1. Per the germline V gene, CDR1 is MNHEY and CDR2 is SVGAGI. V trimming: 5 bases; J trimming: 9 bases; junction bases outside the gene matches: 5. This CDR3 is 14 amino acids long. CDR3 protein: CASSLTGGSSPLHF. As DNA, the CDR3 is TGTGCCAGCAGTCTGACAGGGGGGTCTTCACCCCTCCACTTT.

The chain joins TRBV6-5 to TRBJ1-3; D gene ambiguous. The CDR3 loop spans 15 amino acids. The V and J ends lost 3 bases and 8 bases respectively, with 17 bases between them. Germline lookup yields CDR1 MNHEY and CDR2 SVGAGI. The CDR3 nucleotides are TGTGCCAGCAGTTATTCCCCGACACGGAAAGACACCATATATTTT. This encodes CASSYSPTRKDTIYF.

This chain joins TRBV7-2 and TRBJ2-1; 8 bases align to TRBD1. Germline-derived CDR1 and CDR2 are SGHTA and FQGNSA. The CDR3 is 16 residues long. V shed 2 bases, J shed 9 bases, and the junction held 12 bases outside the gene matches. The CDR3 DNA is TGTGCCAGCAGCTTATTCGGTCGACAGGGGATGATTGAGCAGTTCTTC. Translated: CASSLFGRQGMIEQFF. Drawing the rest from reference TRBV7-2 and TRBJ2-1, the complete variable domain is GAGVSQSPSNKVTEKGKDVELRCDPISGHTALYWYRQSLGQGLEFLIYFQGNSAPDKSGLPSDRFSAERTGGSVSTLTIQRTQQEDSAVYLCASSLFGRQGMIEQFFGPGTRLTVL.

The chain joins TRBV19 to TRBJ2-7; 8 bases fit TRBD1. From germline, CDR1 is LNHDA and CDR2 SQIVND (reference sequence). The CDR3 runs 16 residues. The junction had 13 bases not matched to a gene; V was cut back by 4 bases and J by 5 bases. The CDR3 coding sequence is TGTGCCAGTAGTAGAAGGACAGGGTATGAAGCCCACGAGCAGTACTTC. It translates to CASSRRTGYEAHEQYF.

The chain employs TRBV19 and TRBJ2-1; TRBD1 agrees at 9 bases. This CDR3 has 16 residues. Germline trimming cut 6 bases from V and 5 bases from J; bases unmatched to any gene: 11. The germline gives CDR1 LNHDA, CDR2 SQIVND (reference sequence). CDR3: CASSIVGDREHNEQFF. CDR3 coding DNA: TGTGCCAGTAGCATCGTTGGGGACAGGGAACACAATGAGCAGTTCTTC.

The V call is TRBV19, the J call TRBJ1-1; D is unclear. V gave up 4 bases and J gave up 6 bases, with 18 bases separating them. The CDR3 contains 15 residues. Germline V gene sequence: CDR1 LNHDA, CDR2 SQIVND (reference sequence). CDR3 nucleotide sequence: TGTGCCAGTAGTACCCCGGGAAGGCTGGGGTCTGAAGCTTTCTTT. Encoded protein: CASSTPGRLGSEAFF.